This passage covers 8 T cell receptor beta chains from one sample sequenced in a study of cytomegalovirus exposure and HLA in healthy donors. The study ran its PCR with 60 Vbeta and 13 Jbeta primers. TCRdb's copy holds only in-frame clones and misses some; the assay was immunoSEQ multiplex PCR. The table shows about 160,000 clones, with roughly 84% occurring only once. Sequenced: PBMCs. The receptors stem from a boy younger than 10 in good health and CMV-seronegative.

The chain couples TRBV7-2 to TRBJ1-5; D is unclear. The germline V gene has CDR1 SGHTA and CDR2 FQGNSA. CDR3 size: 15 residues. V gave up 6 bases and J gave up 0 bases, with 12 bases separating them. The DNA for the CDR3 is TGTGCCAGCAGGTCCGAGGCTTATAGCAATCAGCCCCAGCATTTT. It codes for CASRSEAYSNQPQHF.

The chain couples TRBV29-1 to TRBJ2-1; 15 positions match TRBD2. V lost 7 bases and J lost 8; bases outside the gene matches: 6. There are 14 residues in the CDR3. Germline V CDR1 and CDR2: SQVTM, ANQGSEA. The CDR3 sequence is CSAGTSGRYDEQFF. The DNA of the CDR3 is TGCAGCGCTGGGACTAGCGGGAGGTACGATGAGCAGTTCTTC.

The J gene is TRBJ2-3, the V gene TRBV5-6; D unresolved. CDR1 is SGHDT, CDR2 YYEEEE, per germline. CDR3 length equals 14 residues. V gave up 0 bases and J gave up 2 bases, with 7 bases separating them. CDR3 in DNA: TGTGCCAGCAGCTTGGGGGCCCTCACAGATACGCAGTATTTT. Translating it yields CASSLGALTDTQYF.

The chain recombines TRBV5-8 with TRBJ2-7, with 9 bases identical to TRBD1. V lost 2 bases, J lost 0 bases, and 6 bases stayed unmatched. Germline assignment: CDR1 SGHTS and CDR2 YDEGEE. The CDR3 is made up of 16 amino acids. This CDR3 is CASSFTGTGSSYEQYF. CDR3 in DNA: TGTGCCAGCAGCTTCACCGGGACAGGGAGCTCCTACGAGCAGTACTTC.

In its sample, this clone was seen once. The chain joins TRBV9 to TRBJ2-7, with TRBD2 matching over 12 bases. The germline CDR1 and CDR2 sequences are SGDLS and YYNGEE. The V segment lost 3 bases and the J segment 5 bases; nucleotides outside the gene matches: 3. The CDR3 is 14 amino acids. CDR3 amino acids: CASSATSGSNEQYF. The CDR3 DNA is TGTGCCAGCAGCGCGACTAGCGGGAGCAACGAGCAGTACTTC.

CDR3 nucleotide sequence: TGCGCCAGCAGCCCACGGGGAGCCTACGAGCAGTACTTC. Amino acid sequence: CASSPRGAYEQYF. The genes are TRBV5-1 and TRBJ2-7; D perhaps matches TRBD2 (5 bases). This CDR3 is 13 amino acids long. Per germline, CDR1 SGHRS and CDR2 YFSETQ. V lost 4 bases to trimming and J lost 2 bases, with 10 bases between them.

V usage is TRBV6-6 and J usage is TRBJ1-5, with 7 bases matching TRBD1. Germline V CDR1 and CDR2: MNHNY, SVGAGI (reference sequence). Trimming took 11 bases from V and 1 from J; bases not matched to a gene: 5. The CDR3 is 13 amino acids. The CDR3 region has the DNA TGTGCCGGCCAGGGGGAGAGCAATCAGCCCCAGCATTTT. Its protein product is CAGQGESNQPQHF.

V and J are TRBV18 and TRBJ2-2, with D perhaps TRBD2 (6 bases). V lost 3 bases to trimming and J lost 7 bases, with 15 bases between them. There are 15 residues in the CDR3. Germline V CDR1 and CDR2: KGHSH, LQKENI. CDR3 DNA sequence: TGTGCCAGCTCACCGGAGGGACCCCGGAACGGGGAGCTGTTTTTT. Its protein product is CASSPEGPRNGELFF. The full variable domain, in which reference TRBV18 and TRBJ2-2 provide the parts outside the CDR3, is NAGVMQNPRHLVRRRGQEARLRCSPMKGHSHVYWYRQLPEEGLKFMVYLQKENIIDESGMPKERFSAEFPKEGPSILRIQQVVRGDSAAYFCASSPEGPRNGELFFGEGSRLTVL.